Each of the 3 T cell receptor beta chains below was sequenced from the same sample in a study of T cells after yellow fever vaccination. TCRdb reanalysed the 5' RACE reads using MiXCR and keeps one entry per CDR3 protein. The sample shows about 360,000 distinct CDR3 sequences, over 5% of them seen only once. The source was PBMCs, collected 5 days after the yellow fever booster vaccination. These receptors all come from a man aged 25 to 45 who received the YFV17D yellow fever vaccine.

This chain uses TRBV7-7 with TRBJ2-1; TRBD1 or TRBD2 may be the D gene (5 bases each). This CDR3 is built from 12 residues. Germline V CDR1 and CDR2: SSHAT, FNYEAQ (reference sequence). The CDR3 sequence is CASPSRGHEQFF. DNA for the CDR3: TGTGCTAGCCCCTCCCGGGGCCATGAGCAGTTCTTC.

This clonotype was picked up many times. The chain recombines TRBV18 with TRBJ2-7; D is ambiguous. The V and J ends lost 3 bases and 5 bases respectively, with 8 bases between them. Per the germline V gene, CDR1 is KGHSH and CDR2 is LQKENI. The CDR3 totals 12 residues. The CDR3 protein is CASSPFGDEQYF. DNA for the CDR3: TGTGCCAGCTCACCTTTTGGCGACGAGCAGTACTTC.

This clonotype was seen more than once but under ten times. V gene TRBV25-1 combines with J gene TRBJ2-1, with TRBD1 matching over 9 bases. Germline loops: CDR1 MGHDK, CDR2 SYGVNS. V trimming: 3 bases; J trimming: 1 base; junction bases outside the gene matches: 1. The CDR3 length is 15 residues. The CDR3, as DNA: TGTGCCAGCAGTGAGACAGGGGGTTCCTACAATGAGCAGTTCTTC. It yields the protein CASSETGGSYNEQFF. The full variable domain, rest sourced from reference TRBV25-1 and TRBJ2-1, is EADIYQTPRYLVIGTGKKITLECSQTMGHDKMYWYQQDPGMELHLIHYSYGVNSTEKGDLSSESTVSRIRTEHFPLTLESARPSHTSQYLCASSETGGSYNEQFFGPGTRLTVL.